A selection of T cell receptor beta chains follows, all from one sample in a study of beta chain features in type 1 diabetes. Sequencing used immunoSEQ multiplex PCR; TCRdb keeps in-frame clones, though not all of them. The sample lists around 340,000 clones; 9.3% were seen once. The specimen was central memory CD4+ T cells from blood. These receptors were obtained from a man under 40 with type 1 diabetes. The CDR3 runs from the conserved cysteine through the conserved F or W. The order of the fields is V gene, J gene, clone size, CDR3 length, D gene, CDR3 protein, CDR3 DNA. D genes are given only for firm matches. Not all rows give a size; the values are once, few, many and, for expanded clones, a class.

v_call: TRBV4-3
j_call: TRBJ1-6
clone_size: .
cdr3_length: 14
d_call: .
cdr3_aa: CASSQDLYSSPLHF
cdr3_nt: TGCGCCAGCAGCCAAGACCTATATAGTTCACCCCTCCACTTT

v_call: TRBV18
j_call: TRBJ2-3
clone_size: few
cdr3_length: 15
d_call: .
cdr3_aa: CASAEPRGGTDTQYF
cdr3_nt: TGTGCCAGCGCCGAGCCCAGGGGGGGCACAGATACGCAGTATTTT

v_call: TRBV6-1
j_call: TRBJ2-6
clone_size: few
cdr3_length: 17
d_call: .
cdr3_aa: CASSVPTLYSGANVLTF
cdr3_nt: TGTGCCAGCAGTGTCCCAACCCTTTACTCTGGGGCCAACGTCCTGACTTTC

v_call: TRBV6-6
j_call: TRBJ1-2
clone_size: .
cdr3_length: 14
d_call: .
cdr3_aa: CASSYPDGLNGYTF
cdr3_nt: TGTGCCAGCAGTTACCCGGACGGACTGAATGGCTACACCTTC

v_call: TRBV7-9
j_call: TRBJ2-1
clone_size: few
cdr3_length: 13
d_call: .
cdr3_aa: CASGARSYNEQFF
cdr3_nt: TGTGCCAGCGGGGCCCGCTCCTACAATGAGCAGTTCTTC

v_call: TRBV19
j_call: TRBJ1-5
clone_size: few
cdr3_length: 14
d_call: TRBD1
cdr3_aa: CASGPGQGSKPQHF
cdr3_nt: TGTGCCAGTGGCCCGGGACAGGGTAGTAAGCCCCAGCATTTT

v_call: TRBV4-2
j_call: TRBJ2-3
clone_size: .
cdr3_length: 14
d_call: .
cdr3_aa: CASSTRGNTDTQYF
cdr3_nt: TGTGCCAGCAGCACACGGGGGAACACAGATACGCAGTATTTT

v_call: TRBV11-2
j_call: TRBJ1-1
clone_size: few
cdr3_length: 14
d_call: .
cdr3_aa: CASSPRQRNTEAFF
cdr3_nt: TGTGCCAGCAGCCCCCGGCAGCGGAACACTGAAGCTTTCTTT

v_call: TRBV19
j_call: TRBJ1-1
clone_size: few
cdr3_length: 16
d_call: TRBD1
cdr3_aa: CASRTNRGRENTEAFF
cdr3_nt: TGTGCCAGTAGGACAAACAGGGGGCGAGAGAACACTGAAGCTTTCTTT

v_call: TRBV7-2
j_call: TRBJ1-5
clone_size: few
cdr3_length: 15
d_call: .
cdr3_aa: CASSLQGVWGQPQHF
cdr3_nt: TGTGCCAGCAGCTTACAGGGAGTGTGGGGTCAGCCCCAGCATTTT

v_call: TRBV7-2
j_call: TRBJ2-4
clone_size: .
cdr3_length: 12
d_call: .
cdr3_aa: CASSINRNIQYF
cdr3_nt: TGTGCCAGCAGCATAAATCGGAACATTCAGTACTTC

v_call: TRBV5-6
j_call: TRBJ2-7
clone_size: many
cdr3_length: 14
d_call: .
cdr3_aa: CASSPNVGSYEQYF
cdr3_nt: TGTGCCAGCAGCCCCAATGTGGGGTCCTACGAGCAGTACTTC

v_call: TRBV6-5
j_call: TRBJ2-3
clone_size: .
cdr3_length: 13
d_call: .
cdr3_aa: CASRRPPTDTQYF
cdr3_nt: TGTGCCAGCAGGCGACCACCCACAGATACGCAGTATTTT

v_call: TRBV28
j_call: TRBJ2-5
clone_size: .
cdr3_length: 15
d_call: .
cdr3_aa: CASSFRQTGQETQYF
cdr3_nt: TGTGCCAGCAGTTTCCGCCAGACTGGCCAAGAGACCCAGTACTTC

v_call: TRBV27
j_call: TRBJ1-6
clone_size: .
cdr3_length: 14
d_call: .
cdr3_aa: CASSLGPGNSPLHF
cdr3_nt: TGTGCCAGCAGTCTCGGCCCGGGGAATTCACCCCTCCACTTT

v_call: TRBV7-2
j_call: TRBJ2-1
clone_size: .
cdr3_length: 13
d_call: .
cdr3_aa: CASSLVLGNEQFF
cdr3_nt: TGTGCCAGCAGCTTAGTTCTAGGAAATGAGCAGTTCTTC

v_call: TRBV5-6
j_call: TRBJ1-1
clone_size: .
cdr3_length: 14
d_call: TRBD1
cdr3_aa: CASSLGGQGTEAFF
cdr3_nt: TGTGCCAGCAGCTTAGGGGGCCAGGGAACTGAAGCTTTCTTT

v_call: TRBV15
j_call: TRBJ1-2
clone_size: few
cdr3_length: 16
d_call: .
cdr3_aa: CATSRGGVSLNYGYTF
cdr3_nt: TGTGCCACCAGCAGGGGCGGAGTGAGCCTTAACTATGGCTACACCTTC

v_call: TRBV5-6
j_call: TRBJ1-2
clone_size: .
cdr3_length: 13
d_call: .
cdr3_aa: CASSLYQDYGYTF
cdr3_nt: TGTGCCAGCAGCTTGTACCAGGACTATGGCTACACCTTC

v_call: TRBV27
j_call: TRBJ2-7
clone_size: few
cdr3_length: 16
d_call: .
cdr3_aa: CASSPRRVGLTYEQYF
cdr3_nt: TGTGCCAGCAGTCCTCGTCGGGTAGGGTTAACCTACGAGCAGTACTTC

v_call: TRBV7-2
j_call: TRBJ1-1
clone_size: many
cdr3_length: 13
d_call: .
cdr3_aa: CASSLTFPGEAFF
cdr3_nt: TGTGCCAGCAGCTTAACCTTCCCAGGGGAAGCTTTCTTT

v_call: TRBV30
j_call: TRBJ1-1
clone_size: .
cdr3_length: 13
d_call: .
cdr3_aa: CAWSPISATEAFF
cdr3_nt: TGTGCCTGGAGTCCGATTAGTGCCACTGAAGCTTTCTTT

v_call: TRBV2
j_call: TRBJ1-6
clone_size: .
cdr3_length: 15
d_call: .
cdr3_aa: CASSTTDSSNSPLHF
cdr3_nt: TGTGCCAGCAGCACCACGGACAGCTCAAATTCACCCCTCCACTTT

v_call: TRBV10-3
j_call: TRBJ1-1
clone_size: .
cdr3_length: 13
d_call: .
cdr3_aa: CAIRIDKNTEAFF
cdr3_nt: TGTGCCATCAGGATAGACAAGAACACTGAAGCTTTCTTT

v_call: TRBV7-2
j_call: TRBJ2-3
clone_size: .
cdr3_length: 14
d_call: .
cdr3_aa: CASSLGGITDTQYF
cdr3_nt: TGTGCCAGCAGCTTAGGCGGGATCACAGATACGCAGTATTTT

v_call: TRBV5-1
j_call: TRBJ2-1
clone_size: few
cdr3_length: 15
d_call: .
cdr3_aa: CASSRQASSYNEQFF
cdr3_nt: TGCGCCAGCAGCCGACAGGCAAGCTCCTACAATGAGCAGTTCTTC

v_call: TRBV19
j_call: TRBJ2-7
clone_size: few
cdr3_length: 16
d_call: TRBD1
cdr3_aa: CASSIRLGTGTYEQYF
cdr3_nt: TGTGCCAGTAGTATTAGACTCGGGACAGGAACCTACGAGCAGTACTTC

v_call: TRBV7-9
j_call: TRBJ1-1
clone_size: many
cdr3_length: 13
d_call: .
cdr3_aa: CASSLTTSTEAFF
cdr3_nt: TGTGCCAGCAGCTTAACTACATCGACTGAAGCTTTCTTT

v_call: TRBV19
j_call: TRBJ2-7
clone_size: few
cdr3_length: 15
d_call: TRBD1
cdr3_aa: CASSSQGTGDYEQYF
cdr3_nt: TGTGCCAGTAGTTCCCAAGGGACAGGCGACTACGAGCAGTACTTC

v_call: TRBV5-1
j_call: TRBJ2-7
clone_size: .
cdr3_length: 12
d_call: .
cdr3_aa: CASSSDGYEQYF
cdr3_nt: TGCGCCAGCAGCTCGGACGGATACGAGCAGTACTTC

v_call: TRBV7-8
j_call: TRBJ2-5
clone_size: .
cdr3_length: 12
d_call: .
cdr3_aa: CASSLLQETQYF
cdr3_nt: TGTGCCAGCAGCTTACTCCAAGAGACCCAGTACTTC

v_call: TRBV2
j_call: TRBJ1-1
clone_size: few
cdr3_length: 13
d_call: .
cdr3_aa: CASSPQTNTEAFF
cdr3_nt: TGTGCCAGCAGTCCCCAGACAAACACTGAAGCTTTCTTT

v_call: TRBV11-2
j_call: TRBJ2-7
clone_size: .
cdr3_length: 11
d_call: .
cdr3_aa: CASSLEGGQYF
cdr3_nt: TGTGCCAGCAGCTTAGAGGGCGGGCAGTACTTC

v_call: TRBV2
j_call: TRBJ2-2
clone_size: few
cdr3_length: 15
d_call: .
cdr3_aa: CASKTGRERVGELFF
cdr3_nt: TGTGCCAGCAAAACGGGCAGGGAACGCGTCGGGGAGCTGTTTTTT

v_call: TRBV2
j_call: TRBJ2-3
clone_size: many
cdr3_length: 14
d_call: TRBD2
cdr3_aa: CASKYQRGSDTQYF
cdr3_nt: TGTGCCAGCAAGTACCAGCGGGGCTCAGATACGCAGTATTTT

v_call: TRBV5-1
j_call: TRBJ2-5
clone_size: .
cdr3_length: 14
d_call: TRBD2
cdr3_aa: CASSVTGTKETQYF
cdr3_nt: TGCGCCAGCAGCGTAACCGGGACTAAAGAGACCCAGTACTTC

v_call: TRBV4-3
j_call: TRBJ2-6
clone_size: .
cdr3_length: 17
d_call: .
cdr3_aa: CASSQDVRSSGANVLTF
cdr3_nt: TGCGCCAGCAGCCAAGATGTCCGGTCCTCTGGGGCCAACGTCCTGACTTTC

v_call: TRBV27
j_call: TRBJ1-6
clone_size: few
cdr3_length: 16
d_call: TRBD1
cdr3_aa: CASSLSRTGGNSPLHF
cdr3_nt: TGTGCCAGCAGTTTATCGCGGACAGGCGGAAATTCACCCCTCCACTTT

v_call: TRBV5-4
j_call: TRBJ2-1
clone_size: .
cdr3_length: 12
d_call: .
cdr3_aa: CASSLVEGEQFF
cdr3_nt: TGTGCCAGCAGCTTGGTAGAAGGGGAGCAGTTCTTC

v_call: TRBV18
j_call: TRBJ1-2
clone_size: few
cdr3_length: 13
d_call: .
cdr3_aa: CASSPPGQGGYTF
cdr3_nt: TGTGCCAGCTCACCACCCGGGCAGGGTGGCTACACCTTC

v_call: TRBV30
j_call: TRBJ1-2
clone_size: .
cdr3_length: 12
d_call: .
cdr3_aa: CACRTGSYGYTF
cdr3_nt: TGTGCCTGTCGTACAGGGTCGTATGGCTACACCTTC

v_call: TRBV30
j_call: TRBJ2-5
clone_size: .
cdr3_length: 12
d_call: .
cdr3_aa: CAWRGAQETQYF
cdr3_nt: TGTGCCTGGCGGGGGGCTCAAGAGACCCAGTACTTC

v_call: TRBV2
j_call: TRBJ1-5
clone_size: .
cdr3_length: 13
d_call: .
cdr3_aa: CASNMGAHQPQHF
cdr3_nt: TGTGCCAGCAATATGGGGGCGCATCAGCCCCAGCATTTT

v_call: TRBV29-1
j_call: TRBJ2-1
clone_size: few
cdr3_length: 13
d_call: .
cdr3_aa: CSVEVFSGHEQFF
cdr3_nt: TGCAGCGTTGAAGTTTTTAGCGGCCATGAGCAGTTCTTC

v_call: TRBV7-6
j_call: TRBJ1-1
clone_size: .
cdr3_length: 13
d_call: .
cdr3_aa: CASSLMGGTEAFF
cdr3_nt: TGTGCCAGCAGCCTTATGGGAGGGACTGAAGCTTTCTTT

v_call: TRBV10-3
j_call: TRBJ2-1
clone_size: many
cdr3_length: 16
d_call: TRBD2
cdr3_aa: CAISDPGLASENEQFF
cdr3_nt: TGTGCCATCAGTGACCCCGGACTAGCGAGCGAGAATGAGCAGTTCTTC

v_call: TRBV9
j_call: TRBJ1-1
clone_size: many
cdr3_length: 13
d_call: .
cdr3_aa: CASSARDVTEAFF
cdr3_nt: TGTGCCAGCAGCGCGAGGGACGTCACTGAAGCTTTCTTT

v_call: TRBV7-2
j_call: TRBJ1-2
clone_size: .
cdr3_length: 14
d_call: TRBD1
cdr3_aa: CASSFGTANYGYTF
cdr3_nt: TGTGCCAGCAGCTTCGGGACAGCTAACTATGGCTACACCTTC

v_call: TRBV2
j_call: TRBJ1-2
clone_size: .
cdr3_length: 12
d_call: TRBD1
cdr3_aa: CASKGTVPGYTF
cdr3_nt: TGTGCCAGCAAAGGGACAGTTCCGGGCTACACCTTC

v_call: TRBV27
j_call: TRBJ1-5
clone_size: .
cdr3_length: 15
d_call: .
cdr3_aa: CASSSWLGDNQPQHF
cdr3_nt: TGTGCCAGCAGTTCTTGGTTGGGAGACAATCAGCCCCAGCATTTT

v_call: TRBV2
j_call: TRBJ1-2
clone_size: .
cdr3_length: 12
d_call: .
cdr3_aa: CASRWELADYTF
cdr3_nt: TGTGCCAGCAGATGGGAATTAGCGGACTACACCTTC

v_call: TRBV25-1
j_call: TRBJ2-3
clone_size: few
cdr3_length: 13
d_call: .
cdr3_aa: CASSDERTDTQYF
cdr3_nt: TGTGCCAGCAGTGACGAGCGCACAGATACGCAGTATTTT